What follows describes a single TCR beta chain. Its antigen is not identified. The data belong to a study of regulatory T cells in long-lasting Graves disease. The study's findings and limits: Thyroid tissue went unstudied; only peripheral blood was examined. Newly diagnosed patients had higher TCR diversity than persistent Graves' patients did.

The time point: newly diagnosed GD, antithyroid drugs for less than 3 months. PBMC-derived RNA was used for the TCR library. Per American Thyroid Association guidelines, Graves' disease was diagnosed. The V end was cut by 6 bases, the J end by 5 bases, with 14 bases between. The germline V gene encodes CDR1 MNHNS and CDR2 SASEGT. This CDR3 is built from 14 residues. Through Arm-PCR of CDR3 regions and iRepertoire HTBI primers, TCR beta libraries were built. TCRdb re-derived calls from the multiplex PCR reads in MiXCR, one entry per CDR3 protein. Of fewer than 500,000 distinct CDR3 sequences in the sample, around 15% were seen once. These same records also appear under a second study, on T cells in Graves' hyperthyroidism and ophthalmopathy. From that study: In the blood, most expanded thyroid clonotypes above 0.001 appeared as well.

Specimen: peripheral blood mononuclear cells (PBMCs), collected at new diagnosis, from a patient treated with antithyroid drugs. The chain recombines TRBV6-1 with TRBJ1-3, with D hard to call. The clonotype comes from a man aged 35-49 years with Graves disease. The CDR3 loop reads CASSPTDLRNTIYF. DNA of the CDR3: TGTGCCAGCAGCCCTACGGACTTGAGAAACACCATATATTTT.